These 19 T cell receptor beta chains originate from one sample sequenced in a study of a mutant IDH1 vaccine in newly diagnosed glioma. The time point was: week 35, safety follow-up. Vaccination used 300 ug of mutant IDH1 20-mer peptide per dose, with topical imiquimod. Their antigens are not known. TCRdb's copy holds only in-frame clones and misses some; the assay was immunoSEQ multiplex PCR. The sample contains tens of thousands of clones, approximately 81% of which appear only once. The starting material was PBMCs, obtained from a glioma patient whose treatment included an IDH1 peptide vaccine. All receptors come from a man between 18 and 35 years old with glioma.

V usage is TRBV9 and J usage is TRBJ2-1; 15 positions match TRBD2. The germline CDR1 and CDR2 sequences are SGDLS and YYNGEE. This CDR3 spans 15 amino acids. Trimming cost V 4 bases and J 8 bases; bases outside gene matches: 4. The CDR3 DNA follows: TGTGCCAGCAGCCTCGGACTAGCGGGGGGGCATGAGCAGTTCTTC. Protein sequence: CASSLGLAGGHEQFF.

The rearrangement uses TRBV19 and TRBJ1-5; TRBD1 agrees at 7 bases. Germline V gene lookup returns CDR1 LNHDA and CDR2 SQIVND (reference sequence). Trimming removed 5 bases from V and 1 base from J; junction bases left unmatched: 2. This CDR3 comprises 14 residues. CDR3 sequence reads: CASSWDRSNQPQHF. CDR3 sequence (DNA): TGTGCCAGTAGTTGGGACAGAAGCAATCAGCCCCAGCATTTT.

The V call is TRBV7-9, the J call TRBJ2-1, with D perhaps assigned TRBD1 or TRBD2 (7 bases each). Per the germline V gene, CDR1 is SEHNR and CDR2 is FQNEAQ (reference sequence). CDR3 size: 15 residues. V was cut by 5 bases and J by 2 bases, with 13 bases left in between. The DNA of the CDR3 is TGTGCCAGCAGCACCAGCGGGACAGCCTACAATGAGCAGTTCTTC. Translated: CASSTSGTAYNEQFF.

The rearrangement joins TRBV19 to TRBJ2-7; 7 nucleotides agree with TRBD2. V dropped 1 base and J dropped 2; count of bases not matched to a gene: 5. CDR1 and CDR2 from the germline V gene are LNHDA and SQIVND (reference sequence). CDR3 length: 15 residues. The DNA for the CDR3 is TGTGCCAGTAGTATAGGTGGGAGGGCCCCCTACGAGCAGTACTTC. Residues: CASSIGGRAPYEQYF.

This chain connects TRBV5-1 to TRBJ2-2, with 9 bases fitting TRBD1. This CDR3 is 16 amino acids long. With V trimmed by 4 bases and J by 6 bases, 10 bases remained unmatched. Germline CDR1 is SGHRS and CDR2 is YFSETQ. The DNA of the CDR3 is TGCGCCAGCAGCCTCTCCAGACAGGGGGAAGCCGGGGAGCTGTTTTTT. Its translation: CASSLSRQGEAGELFF.

DNA for the CDR3: TGTGCCAGCAGCCGGTCAGGGGGATCGGTAGAAAAACTGTTTTTT. This gives the protein CASSRSGGSVEKLFF. V and J are TRBV7-6 and TRBJ1-4; 7 bases are a match to TRBD1. Germline values: CDR1 SGHVS, CDR2 FNYEAQ. The CDR3 loop spans 15 amino acids. J gave up 8 bases and V 5 bases, and 11 bases lay outside the gene matches.

The chain is built from TRBV29-1 and TRBJ2-3; TRBD1 agrees at 9 bases. The germline V gene has CDR1 SQVTM and CDR2 ANQGSEA. This CDR3 region has 13 residues. Trimming removed 5 bases from V and 6 bases from J; junction bases left unmatched: 6. CDR3 bases: TGCAGCGTTACAGGGACAGGGATGGATACGCAGTATTTT. Amino acids: CSVTGTGMDTQYF.

This chain joins TRBV2 and TRBJ1-2; the match to TRBD1 covers 9 bases. The germline V gene encodes CDR1 SNHLY and CDR2 FYNNEI. V trimming: 6 bases; J trimming: 7 bases; junction bases outside the gene matches: 12. The CDR3 consists of 15 residues. The CDR3 sequence: CASRLQGANSGGYTF. The CDR3 DNA reads as TGTGCCAGCAGACTACAGGGGGCGAATTCAGGTGGCTACACCTTC.

This chain joins TRBV12-5 and TRBJ2-1, with unresolved D. The germline CDR1 and CDR2 sequences are LGHNT and FRNRAP. The CDR3 length is 18 residues. Trimming stripped 1 base from V and 0 bases from J, with 16 bases between. In DNA form, the CDR3 reads TGTGCTAGTGGTTTGGGGTCGTTCCGGGTGGGCTCCTACAATGAGCAGTTCTTC. The encoded protein is CASGLGSFRVGSYNEQFF.

This rearrangement joins TRBV19 to TRBJ1-1; TRBD1 matches 10 bases. The CDR3 covers 14 residues. Germline CDR1 LNHDA, CDR2 SQIVND (reference sequence). With V trimmed by 6 bases and J by 11 bases, 12 bases remained unmatched. The CDR3 DNA reads TGTGCCAGTAGACTGCCGGGACAGGGGACTATGGCTTTCTTT. Translated, it gives CASRLPGQGTMAFF. Based on the CDR3 plus reference TRBV19 and TRBJ1-1, the full variable domain is DGGITQSPKYLFRKEGQNVTLSCEQNLNHDAMYWYRQDPGQGLRLIYYSQIVNDFQKGDIAEGYSVSREKKESFPLTVTSAQKNPTAFYLCASRLPGQGTMAFFGQGTRLTVV.

V and J are TRBV25-1 and TRBJ1-3, with no clear D. Germline CDR1 reads MGHDK; CDR2 reads SYGVNS. Trimming cost V 3 bases and J 0 bases, with 3 bases left between them. This CDR3 is 13 amino acids long. The CDR3 DNA is TGTGCCAGCAGTGACCTCTCTGGAAACACCATATATTTT. As protein: CASSDLSGNTIYF.

This chain joins TRBV19 and TRBJ2-2, with D maybe TRBD2 (6 bases). Trimming stripped 3 bases from V and 4 bases from J, with 6 bases between. This CDR3 spans 13 amino acids. Germline CDR1 reads LNHDA; CDR2 reads SQIVND (reference sequence). CDR3 in amino acids: CASSMGGTGELFF. CDR3 DNA: TGTGCCAGTAGTATGGGGGGCACCGGGGAGCTGTTTTTT.

This chain connects TRBV28 to TRBJ1-4, with D uncertain. Looked up from germline, CDR1 is MDHEN and CDR2 is SYDVKM. Trimming cost V 7 bases and J 5 bases, with 8 bases left between them. The CDR3 totals 12 residues. As DNA, the CDR3 is TGTGCCAGCACATCTCAAAATGAAAAACTGTTTTTT. Protein sequence: CASTSQNEKLFF.

This rearrangement joins TRBV5-6 to TRBJ2-6; 10 bases are shared with TRBD1. V lost 2 bases to trimming and J lost 1 base; unmatched junction nucleotides: 6. Germline V gives CDR1 SGHDT, CDR2 YYEEEE. This CDR3 is 18 amino acids long. CDR3 amino acids: CASSLPGQGRSGANVLTF. The CDR3 region has the DNA TGTGCCAGCAGCTTACCGGGACAGGGGAGGTCTGGGGCCAACGTCCTGACTTTC.

The gene calls are TRBV7-2 and TRBJ2-1; 7 bases match TRBD2. The CDR3 runs to 15 residues. Germline V gene sequence: CDR1 SGHTA, CDR2 FQGNSA. With V trimmed by 5 bases and J by 14 bases, 18 bases remained unmatched. The CDR3 is CASSPALATGGNKFF. The CDR3 coding sequence is TGTGCCAGCAGCCCGGCCCTAGCCACGGGGGGTAACAAGTTCTTC.

This clone came up once. The chain links TRBV30 to TRBJ1-6; D is undetermined. V was clipped by 4 bases and J by 6 bases, with 19 bases between them. This CDR3 is built from 16 residues. Germline V gene sequence: CDR1 GTSNPN, CDR2 SVGIG (reference sequence). The CDR3 nucleotides read TGTGCCTGGAAGAAGAGCCCTGGGCAGGTTAATTCACCCCTCCACTTT. As protein: CAWKKSPGQVNSPLHF.

The chain has TRBV30 and TRBJ1-2, with D unclear. The CDR3 extends over 10 amino acids. V was trimmed by 5 bases and J by 2 bases, leaving 3 bases between them. In germline, CDR1 is GTSNPN, CDR2 SVGIG (reference sequence). The CDR3 DNA is TGTGCCTGGGACAACTATGGCTACACCTTC. This translates into CAWDNYGYTF.

V gene TRBV2 combines with J gene TRBJ2-3; D might be TRBD1 (6 bases). Between the trimmed V and J ends, which lost 7 bases and 0 bases, there was a span of 11 bases. The CDR3 loop spans 14 amino acids. CDR1 and CDR2 (germline): SNHLY, FYNNEI. The CDR3 sequence: CASKRTESTDTQYF. The CDR3 DNA reads TGTGCCAGCAAGAGGACAGAGAGCACAGATACGCAGTATTTT.

V gene TRBV9 combines with J gene TRBJ1-1, with no clear D. Germline values: CDR1 SGDLS, CDR2 YYNGEE. CDR3 length equals 14 residues. V was shortened by 0 bases and J by 0 bases, with 6 bases between the two germline ends. In DNA form, the CDR3 reads TGTGCCAGCAGCGTAGGGCCGATGAACACTGAAGCTTTCTTT. Protein: CASSVGPMNTEAFF.